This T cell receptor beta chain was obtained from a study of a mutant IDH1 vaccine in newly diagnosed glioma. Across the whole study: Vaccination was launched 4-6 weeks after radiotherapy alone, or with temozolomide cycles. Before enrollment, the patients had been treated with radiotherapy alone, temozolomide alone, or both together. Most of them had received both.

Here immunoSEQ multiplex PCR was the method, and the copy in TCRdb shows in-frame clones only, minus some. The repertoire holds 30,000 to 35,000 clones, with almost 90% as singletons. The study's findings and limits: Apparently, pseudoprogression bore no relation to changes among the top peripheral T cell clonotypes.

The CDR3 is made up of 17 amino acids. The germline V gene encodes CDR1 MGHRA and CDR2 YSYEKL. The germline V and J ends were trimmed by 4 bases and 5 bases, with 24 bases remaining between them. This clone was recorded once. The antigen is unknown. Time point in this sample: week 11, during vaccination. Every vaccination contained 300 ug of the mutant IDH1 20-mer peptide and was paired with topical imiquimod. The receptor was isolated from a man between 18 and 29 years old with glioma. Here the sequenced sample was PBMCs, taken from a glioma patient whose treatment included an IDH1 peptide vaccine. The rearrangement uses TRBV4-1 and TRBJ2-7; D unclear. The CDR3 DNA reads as TGCGCCAGCAGCCTGCGCCCACGCAGTGATGATAAGGACGAGCAGTACTTC. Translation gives CASSLRPRSDDKDEQYF.